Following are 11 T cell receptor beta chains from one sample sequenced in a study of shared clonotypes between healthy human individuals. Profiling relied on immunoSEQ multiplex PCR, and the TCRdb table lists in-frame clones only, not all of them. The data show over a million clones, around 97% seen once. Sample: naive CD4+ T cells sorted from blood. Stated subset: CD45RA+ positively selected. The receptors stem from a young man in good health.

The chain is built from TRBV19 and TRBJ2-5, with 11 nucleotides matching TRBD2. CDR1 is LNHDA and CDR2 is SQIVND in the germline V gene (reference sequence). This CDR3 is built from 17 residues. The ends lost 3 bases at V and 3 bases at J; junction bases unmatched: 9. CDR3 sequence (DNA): TGTGCCAGTAGTATGGAGCGGGGACTAGCGGAAAAAGAGACCCAGTACTTC. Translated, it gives CASSMERGLAEKETQYF.

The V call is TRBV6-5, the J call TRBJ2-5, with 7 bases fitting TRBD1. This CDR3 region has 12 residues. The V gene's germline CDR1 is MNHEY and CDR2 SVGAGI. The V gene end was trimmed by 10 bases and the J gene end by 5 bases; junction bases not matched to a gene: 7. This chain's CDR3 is CATTGARETQYF. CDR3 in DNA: TGTGCCACCACAGGGGCCCGGGAGACCCAGTACTTC.

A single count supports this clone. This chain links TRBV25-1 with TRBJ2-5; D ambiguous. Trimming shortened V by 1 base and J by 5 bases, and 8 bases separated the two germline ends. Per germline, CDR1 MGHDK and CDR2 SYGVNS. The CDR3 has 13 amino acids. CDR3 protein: CASSESGRETQYF. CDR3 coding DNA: TGTGCCAGCAGTGAATCGGGCCGGGAGACCCAGTACTTC.

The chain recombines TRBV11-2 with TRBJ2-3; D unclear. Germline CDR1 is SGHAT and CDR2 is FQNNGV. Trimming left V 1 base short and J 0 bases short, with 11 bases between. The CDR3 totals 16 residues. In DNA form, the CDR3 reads TGTGCCAGCAGCTTAGCGACGGCTTCTAGCACAGATACGCAGTATTTT. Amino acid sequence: CASSLATASSTDTQYF.

CDR3 loop: CASTSSLSSYEQYF. CDR3 bases: TGCGCCAGCACTAGCAGCTTGAGCTCCTACGAGCAGTACTTC. The chain employs TRBV5-1 and TRBJ2-7, with D possibly matching TRBD2 (5 bases). The CDR3 spans 14 residues. The V and J ends lost 6 bases and 0 bases respectively, with 13 bases between them. Germline assignment: CDR1 SGHRS and CDR2 YFSETQ.

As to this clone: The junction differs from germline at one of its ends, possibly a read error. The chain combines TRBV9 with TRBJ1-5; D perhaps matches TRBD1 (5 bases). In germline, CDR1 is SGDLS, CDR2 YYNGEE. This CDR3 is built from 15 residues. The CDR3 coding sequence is TGTGCCAGCAGCGCCGGGGACGTACCTAATCGGCCCCAGCATTTT. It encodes CASSAGDVPNRPQHF. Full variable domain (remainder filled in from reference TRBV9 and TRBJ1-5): DSGVTQTPKHLITATGQRVTLRCSPRSGDLSVYWYQQSLDQGLQFLIQYYNGEERAKGNILERFSAQQFPDLHSELNLSSLELGDSALYFCASSAGDVPNRPQHFGDGTRLSIL.

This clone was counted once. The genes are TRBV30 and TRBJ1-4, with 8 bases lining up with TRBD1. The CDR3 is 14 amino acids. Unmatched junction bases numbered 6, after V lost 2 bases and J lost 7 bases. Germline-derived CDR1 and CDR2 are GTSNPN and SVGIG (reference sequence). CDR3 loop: CAWSQTGGAEKLFF. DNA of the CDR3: TGTGCCTGGAGTCAAACAGGGGGGGCTGAAAAACTGTTTTTT.

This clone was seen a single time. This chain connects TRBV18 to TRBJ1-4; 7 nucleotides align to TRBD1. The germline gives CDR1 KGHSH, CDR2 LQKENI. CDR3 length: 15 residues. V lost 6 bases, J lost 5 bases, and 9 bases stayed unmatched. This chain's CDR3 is CASSSRDRLNEKLFF. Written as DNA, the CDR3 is TGTGCCAGCTCGTCGCGGGACAGACTAAATGAAAAACTGTTTTTT.

For the CDR3, the DNA is TGTGCCAGTAGTATGACAGGGTTTCCCACCGAAAGCCCCTACAATGAGCAGTTCTTC. As protein: CASSMTGFPTESPYNEQFF. The chain carries TRBV19 and TRBJ2-1, with 7 bases fitting TRBD1. Germline loops: CDR1 LNHDA, CDR2 SQIVND (reference sequence). The CDR3 spans 19 residues. The J segment lost 2 bases and the V segment lost 3 bases, leaving 16 bases of the junction unmatched.

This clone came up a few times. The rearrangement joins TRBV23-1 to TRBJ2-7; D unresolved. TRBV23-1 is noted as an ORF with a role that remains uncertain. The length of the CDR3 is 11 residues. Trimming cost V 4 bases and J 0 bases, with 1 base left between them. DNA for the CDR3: TGCGCCAGCAGTCCCTCCTACGAGCAGTACTTC. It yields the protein CASSPSYEQYF.

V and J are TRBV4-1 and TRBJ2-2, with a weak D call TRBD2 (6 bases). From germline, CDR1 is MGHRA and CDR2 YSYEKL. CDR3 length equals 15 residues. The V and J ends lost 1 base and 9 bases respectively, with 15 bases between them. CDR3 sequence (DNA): TGCGCCAGCAGCCAAGTCGGTACAGGAGGGAGGGAGCTGTTTTTT. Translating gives CASSQVGTGGRELFF.